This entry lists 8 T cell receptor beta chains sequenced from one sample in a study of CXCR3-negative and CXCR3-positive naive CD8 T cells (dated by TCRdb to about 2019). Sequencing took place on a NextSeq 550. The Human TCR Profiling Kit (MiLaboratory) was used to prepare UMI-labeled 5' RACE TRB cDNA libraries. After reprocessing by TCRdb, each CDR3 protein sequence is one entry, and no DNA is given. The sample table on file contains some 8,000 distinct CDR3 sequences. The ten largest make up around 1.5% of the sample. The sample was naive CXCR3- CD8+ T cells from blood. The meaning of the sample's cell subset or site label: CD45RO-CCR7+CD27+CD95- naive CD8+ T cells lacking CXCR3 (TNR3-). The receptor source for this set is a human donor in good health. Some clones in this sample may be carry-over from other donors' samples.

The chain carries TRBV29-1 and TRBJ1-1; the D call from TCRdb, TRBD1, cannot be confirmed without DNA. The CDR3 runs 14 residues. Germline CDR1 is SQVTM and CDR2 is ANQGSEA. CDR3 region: CSVEFSGGNTEAFF.

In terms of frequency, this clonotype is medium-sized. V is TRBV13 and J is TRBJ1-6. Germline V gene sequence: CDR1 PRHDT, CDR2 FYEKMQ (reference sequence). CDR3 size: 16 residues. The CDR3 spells CASRPTHGSYNSPLHF. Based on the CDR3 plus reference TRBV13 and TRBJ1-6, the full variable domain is AAGVIQSPRHLIKEKRETATLKCYPIPRHDTVYWYQQGPGQDPQFLISFYEKMQSDKGSIPDRFSAQQFSDYHSELNMSSLELGDSALYFCASRPTHGSYNSPLHFGNGTRLTVT.

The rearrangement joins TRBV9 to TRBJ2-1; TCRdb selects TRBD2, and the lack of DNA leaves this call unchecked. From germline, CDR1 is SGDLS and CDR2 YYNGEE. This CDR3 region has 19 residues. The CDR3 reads CAGPRTVYKEGENYNEQFF.

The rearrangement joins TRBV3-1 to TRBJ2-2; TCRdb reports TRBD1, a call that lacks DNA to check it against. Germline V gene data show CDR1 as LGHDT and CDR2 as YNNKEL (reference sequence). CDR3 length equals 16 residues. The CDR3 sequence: CASSQVTRVFTGELFF.

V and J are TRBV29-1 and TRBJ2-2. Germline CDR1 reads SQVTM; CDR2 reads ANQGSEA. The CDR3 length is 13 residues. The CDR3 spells CSVEEVDTGELFF.

The CDR3 sequence: CSAGGSSSYNEQFF. The chain combines TRBV20-1 with TRBJ2-1; TCRdb reports TRBD2, a call that lacks DNA to check it against. Germline V gene sequence: CDR1 DFQATT, CDR2 SNEGSKA (reference sequence). The CDR3 has 14 residues.

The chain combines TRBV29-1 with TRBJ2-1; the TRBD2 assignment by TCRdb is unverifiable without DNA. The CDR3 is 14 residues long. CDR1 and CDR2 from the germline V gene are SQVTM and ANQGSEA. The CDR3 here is CSVELAETYNEQFF.

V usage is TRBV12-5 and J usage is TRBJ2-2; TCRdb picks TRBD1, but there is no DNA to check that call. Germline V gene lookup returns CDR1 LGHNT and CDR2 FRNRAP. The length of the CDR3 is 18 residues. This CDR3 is CASGLVLRDRGNTGELFF.